Each of the 15 T cell receptor beta chains below was sequenced from the same sample in a study of naive and memory T cell subsets. Two oligonucleotides, mixed equimolar, formed the beta constant-region primer covering TRBC1 and TRBC2. Ligated cDNA was amplified by four rounds of PCR with nested alpha and beta constant-region primers and SP2. TCRdb called the UMI-ligation and nested PCR reads again in MiXCR, with one record for every CDR3 protein. This table holds approximately 80,000 distinct CDR3 sequences, about 10% found once. Sequencing was performed on naive CD8+ T cells from blood. All receptors come from a human donor in good health.

This clonotype occurred a few times. The chain uses TRBV30 and TRBJ2-2, with D hard to call. Trimming removed 1 base from V and 3 bases from J, with 6 bases in between. From germline, CDR1 is GTSNPN and CDR2 SVGIG (reference sequence). The CDR3 totals 13 residues. The CDR3 loop reads CAWSGSDTGELFF. The CDR3 nucleotides are TGTGCCTGGAGTGGGTCAGACACCGGGGAGCTGTTTTTT.

This clonotype was seen many times. This chain links TRBV20-1 with TRBJ2-7, with TRBD2 matching 8 bases. This CDR3 is built from 12 residues. Trimming cost V 2 bases and J 6 bases; bases outside gene matches: 3. In germline, CDR1 is DFQATT, CDR2 SNEGSKA (reference sequence). The chain's CDR3 is CSARREGTEQYF. For the CDR3, the DNA is TGCAGTGCTAGACGGGAGGGAACCGAGCAGTACTTC.

This clonotype was observed at least ten times. The chain has TRBV29-1 and TRBJ2-7; D perhaps matches TRBD2 (5 bases). The CDR3 is 13 amino acids. V was trimmed by 6 bases and J by 2 bases, leaving 14 bases between them. Germline V gene sequence: CDR1 SQVTM, CDR2 ANQGSEA. The CDR3 reads CSVLGPGTYEQYF. In nucleotides, the CDR3 is TGCAGCGTCCTAGGACCCGGGACCTACGAGCAGTACTTC.

The rearrangement links TRBV27 to TRBJ2-3; a weak D match, TRBD2 (6 bases). The germline CDR1 and CDR2 sequences are MNHEY and SMNVEV (reference sequence). The CDR3 extends over 16 amino acids. V was trimmed by 5 bases and J by 2 bases, leaving 17 bases between them. The CDR3 DNA reads TGTGCCAGCAGTCCGCGGACTACGGAAAACACAGATACGCAGTATTTT. As protein: CASSPRTTENTDTQYF.

This rearrangement joins TRBV6-2 or TRBV6-3 to TRBJ1-5; no definite D call. CDR1 MNHEY and CDR2 SVGEGT come from the germline V gene. CDR3 length: 16 residues. Trimming cost V 4 bases and J 0 bases, with 13 bases left between them. The CDR3: CASSFPSGGSNQPQHF. The CDR3 nucleotides are TGTGCCAGCAGTTTCCCTTCGGGAGGTAGCAATCAGCCCCAGCATTTT.

The table lists this clonotype with many counts. The chain combines TRBV4-3 with TRBJ2-7; the match to TRBD2 covers 9 bases. The ends lost 0 bases at V and 9 bases at J; junction bases unmatched: 9. The CDR3 is 15 residues long. Germline loops: CDR1 LGHNA, CDR2 YSLEER. As DNA, the CDR3 is TGCGCCAGCAGCCAAGATGGCGGCGGGAGGGCCGGGCAGTACTTC. Translated: CASSQDGGGRAGQYF.

This clonotype was recorded many times. The J gene is TRBJ2-7, the V gene TRBV29-1; TRBD1 aligns across 7 bases. V trimming: 2 bases; J trimming: 0 bases; junction bases outside the gene matches: 16. Per the germline V gene, CDR1 is SQVTM and CDR2 is ANQGSEA. The CDR3 consists of 18 residues. CDR3 in amino acids: CSVELLDGGQESSYEQYF. For the CDR3, the DNA is TGCAGCGTTGAATTATTGGATGGTGGACAGGAGAGCTCCTACGAGCAGTACTTC.

The V call is TRBV7-9, the J call TRBJ2-1, with 12 positions matching TRBD1. Germline trimming cut 4 bases from V and 2 bases from J; bases unmatched to any gene: 9. Looked up from germline, CDR1 is SEHNR and CDR2 is FQNEAQ (reference sequence). The CDR3 consists of 18 residues. CDR3 sequence: CASSSKGQGAPPYNEQFF. As DNA, the CDR3 is TGTGCCAGCAGCTCGAAGGGACAGGGGGCGCCACCCTACAATGAGCAGTTCTTC. The full variable domain, completed using reference TRBV7-9 and TRBJ2-1, is DTGVSQNPRHKITKRGQNVTFRCDPISEHNRLYWYRQTLGQGPEFLTYFQNEAQLEKSRLLSDRFSAERPKGSFSTLEIQRTEQGDSAMYLCASSSKGQGAPPYNEQFFGPGTRLTVL.

This clonotype has only a few counts. V is TRBV4-3 and J is TRBJ2-7, with TRBD2 identical over 9 bases. Germline values: CDR1 LGHNA, CDR2 YSLEER. CDR3 length: 15 residues. Trimming cost V 0 bases and J 2 bases; bases outside gene matches: 2. The CDR3 reads CASSQDLAGPYEQYF. In DNA, the CDR3 is TGCGCCAGCAGCCAAGACCTAGCGGGACCCTACGAGCAGTACTTC.

The chain combines TRBV27 with TRBJ1-1; unclear D gene. This CDR3 is built from 13 residues. The V end lost 11 bases, the J end lost 0 bases, and 13 bases lay between the germline ends. Germline loops: CDR1 MNHEY, CDR2 SMNVEV (reference sequence). The CDR3, as DNA: TGTGCCGTCGAGACCGGCCTGAACACTGAAGCTTTCTTT. This gives the protein CAVETGLNTEAFF.

This clonotype was counted a single time. V and J are TRBV27 and TRBJ1-4; a possible D gene is TRBD1 (5 bases). This CDR3 region has 18 residues. V was pared by 2 bases and J by 5 bases, with 21 bases between. The germline V gene has CDR1 MNHEY and CDR2 SMNVEV (reference sequence). The CDR3, as DNA: TGTGCCAGCAGTTTAGCCCCCCTTCCAGGGTTTCAAAATGAAAAACTGTTTTTT. Translated, it gives CASSLAPLPGFQNEKLFF.

This clonotype was detected ten times or more. V gene TRBV7-9 combines with J gene TRBJ1-3; the match to TRBD1 covers 7 bases. The J segment lost 4 bases and the V segment lost 4 bases, leaving 16 bases of the junction unmatched. Per germline, CDR1 SEHNR and CDR2 FQNEAQ (reference sequence). The CDR3 extends over 18 amino acids. The CDR3: CASSSPGQSPLRGNTIYF. DNA of the CDR3: TGTGCCAGCAGCTCGCCGGGACAGTCACCCCTGCGGGGAAACACCATATATTTT. Using reference TRBV7-9 and TRBJ1-3 for the parts outside the CDR3, the full variable domain is DTGVSQNPRHKITKRGQNVTFRCDPISEHNRLYWYRQTLGQGPEFLTYFQNEAQLEKSRLLSDRFSAERPKGSFSTLEIQRTEQGDSAMYLCASSSPGQSPLRGNTIYFGEGSWLTVV.

This clonotype was seen ten or more times. The chain has TRBV7-2 and TRBJ1-4; D not resolved. With 2 bases removed from V and 8 bases from J, the gap between germline ends came to 9 bases. From germline, CDR1 is SGHTA and CDR2 FQGNSA. This CDR3 contains 13 residues. The CDR3 coding sequence is TGTGCCAGCAGCTTATTGGGAACCGAAAAACTGTTTTTT. Its protein is CASSLLGTEKLFF.

This clonotype was seen ten or more times. The genes are TRBV14 and TRBJ2-5; D is undetermined. The germline CDR1 and CDR2 sequences are SGHDN and FVKESK. The CDR3 length is 12 residues. Trimming stripped 0 bases from V and 6 bases from J, with 5 bases between. The CDR3 nucleotides are TGTGCCAGCAGCCAAGATTGGAAGACCCAGTACTTC. It yields the protein CASSQDWKTQYF.

Only a few counts were recorded for this clonotype. V and J are TRBV6-5 and TRBJ2-7, with a possible D match to TRBD2 (5 bases). CDR3 length equals 14 residues. Trimming stripped 0 bases from V and 3 bases from J, with 9 bases between. Germline V lookup: CDR1 MNHEY, CDR2 SVGAGI. The CDR3 region is CASSYSEANYEQYF. In DNA, the CDR3 is TGTGCCAGCAGTTACTCGGAGGCGAACTACGAGCAGTACTTC.